A selection of T cell receptor beta chains follows, all from one sample in a study of T cells in pancreatic ductal adenocarcinoma. Only in-frame clones appear in the TCRdb table, and some are missing; sequencing was by immunoSEQ multiplex PCR. This sample carries approximately 97,000 clones, about 96% of them seen once, and the ten largest clones take under 3.5%. The sequencing input was PBMCs. The receptors stem from a human donor with pancreatic ductal adenocarcinoma. The CDR3 runs from the conserved cysteine through the conserved F or W. D genes are given only for firm matches. Some rows have no size entry. The others give once, few or many, or a class for an expanded clone.

cdr3_length	clone_size	v_call	d_call	j_call	cdr3_aa	cdr3_nt
11	NA	TRBV29-1	NA	TRBJ1-2	CSVAGVYGYTF	TGCAGCGTTGCAGGCGTCTATGGCTACACCTTC
13	once	TRBV12-5	NA	TRBJ2-1	CASGLVPSDEQFF	TGTGCTAGTGGTTTGGTCCCCTCAGATGAGCAGTTCTTC
14	NA	TRBV5-1	TRBD2	TRBJ2-2	CASRRGVNTGELFF	TGCGCCAGCAGGCGGGGGGTAAACACCGGGGAGCTGTTTTTT
12	NA	TRBV7-3	NA	TRBJ2-1	CASSSQGYEQFF	TGTGCCAGCAGCTCGCAGGGTTATGAGCAGTTCTTC
13	NA	TRBV28	NA	TRBJ1-1	CASISRGYTEAFF	TGTGCCAGCATTTCTCGGGGTTACACTGAAGCTTTCTTT
14	once	TRBV4-3	NA	TRBJ2-2	CASSQEGAAGELFF	TGCGCCAGCAGCCAAGAAGGGGCGGCCGGGGAGCTGTTTTTT
13	NA	TRBV25-1	TRBD1	TRBJ1-1	CASSGGGSTEAFF	TGTGCCAGCAGTGGAGGGGGCAGCACTGAAGCTTTCTTT
13	NA	TRBV18	NA	TRBJ1-2	CASSRGVGYGYTF	TGTGCCAGCTCACGGGGGGTGGGGTACGGCTACACCTTC
14	few	TRBV13	NA	TRBJ1-3	CASSLFRSGNTIYF	TGTGCCAGCAGCTTATTTAGATCCGGAAACACCATATATTTT
11	NA	TRBV25-1	NA	TRBJ2-1	CAARSGPREFF	TGTGCCGCACGGTCAGGGCCAAGGGAGTTCTTC
13	NA	TRBV10-3	TRBD1	TRBJ1-5	CAIARDRDQPQHF	TGTGCCATCGCCCGGGACAGAGATCAGCCCCAGCATTTT
14	NA	TRBV18	NA	TRBJ2-7	CASSPYPSSYEQYF	TGTGCCAGCTCACCCTACCCTAGCTCCTACGAGCAGTACTTC
13	NA	TRBV27	NA	TRBJ1-2	CASSPRQGFGYTF	TGTGCCAGCAGCCCACGTCAGGGGTTTGGCTACACCTTC
15	NA	TRBV19	NA	TRBJ2-7	CASSITFGLDYEQYF	TGTGCCAGTAGTATTACGTTCGGACTCGACTACGAGCAGTACTTC
11	few	TRBV30	NA	TRBJ1-2	CAWSVGEGYTF	TGTGCCTGGAGTGTAGGAGAGGGCTACACCTTC
15	NA	TRBV28	NA	TRBJ1-2	CASSPAGQSSGGYTF	TGTGCCAGCAGTCCCGCGGGGCAGTCCTCGGGAGGCTACACCTTC
13	NA	TRBV5-4	TRBD1	TRBJ2-1	CASSLTGGNEQFF	TGTGCCAGCAGCTTGACAGGGGGAAATGAGCAGTTCTTC
14	NA	TRBV4-1	NA	TRBJ1-4	CASSPPGGNEKLFF	TGCGCCAGCAGCCCGCCTGGGGGGAATGAAAAACTGTTTTTT
16	NA	TRBV9	NA	TRBJ1-2	CASSVDPFPTQYGYTF	TGTGCCAGCAGCGTAGACCCCTTCCCGACACAGTATGGCTACACCTTC
15	once	TRBV19	TRBD1	TRBJ2-1	CASSMRQGAGNEQFF	TGTGCCAGTAGTATGCGGCAGGGGGCCGGGAATGAGCAGTTCTTC
11	NA	TRBV2	NA	TRBJ2-1	CASSQYNEQFF	TGTGCCAGCAGTCAGTACAATGAGCAGTTCTTC
14	NA	TRBV6-6	NA	TRBJ2-3	CASSYSGRTDTQYF	TGTGCCAGCAGTTACAGCGGTCGCACAGATACGCAGTATTTT
13	NA	TRBV7-3	TRBD2	TRBJ2-1	CASSLTPSGKQFF	TGTGCCAGCAGCTTAACCCCAAGCGGGAAGCAGTTCTTC
16	NA	TRBV29-1	NA	TRBJ2-7	CSVGVARRDETYEQYF	TGCAGCGTTGGGGTGGCAAGGAGGGACGAAACCTACGAGCAGTACTTC
14	NA	TRBV18	NA	TRBJ2-1	CASSPRLADNEQFF	TGTGCCAGCTCACCACGTTTAGCTGACAATGAGCAGTTCTTC
16	NA	TRBV10-3	NA	TRBJ2-3	CAIRPGTGSRADTQYF	TGTGCCATCAGACCTGGAACCGGGAGTAGGGCAGATACGCAGTATTTT
15	NA	TRBV27	NA	TRBJ2-3	CASSPWPGKGDTQYF	TGTGCCAGCAGTCCGTGGCCTGGGAAGGGGGATACGCAGTATTTT
16	NA	TRBV10-3	TRBD2	TRBJ2-3	CAISGETLAGSDTQYF	TGTGCCATCAGTGGGGAAACCCTAGCGGGGTCAGATACGCAGTATTTT
14	NA	TRBV29-1	TRBD1	TRBJ1-1	CSSRQGSVGTEAFF	TGCAGCTCCAGACAGGGGTCGGTTGGCACTGAAGCTTTCTTT
13	NA	TRBV30	TRBD1	TRBJ1-5	CAWATGKGQPQHF	TGTGCCTGGGCGACAGGGAAGGGGCAGCCCCAGCATTTT
16	NA	TRBV27	TRBD1	TRBJ1-1	CASSLNAVDRGAEAFF	TGTGCCAGCAGTTTAAATGCCGTAGACAGGGGAGCTGAAGCTTTCTTT
15	NA	TRBV4-1	NA	TRBJ2-3	CASSQVRVSPDTQYF	TGCGCCAGCAGCCAAGTGAGGGTGAGTCCAGATACGCAGTATTTT
14	NA	TRBV28	TRBD1	TRBJ1-2	CASRPTGGHYGYTF	TGTGCCAGCAGGCCGACAGGGGGCCACTATGGCTACACCTTC
12	once	TRBV6-1	TRBD1	TRBJ2-7	CASGPTGNEQYF	TGTGCCAGCGGCCCGACAGGGAACGAGCAGTACTTC
14	NA	TRBV7-2	NA	TRBJ2-7	CASSLGQGTYEQYF	TGTGCCAGCAGCTTAGGTCAGGGTACCTACGAGCAGTACTTC
15	NA	TRBV13	NA	TRBJ2-3	CASSLEAGWTDTQYF	TGTGCCAGCAGCTTAGAGGCGGGCTGGACAGATACGCAGTATTTT
16	NA	TRBV18	NA	TRBJ2-2	CASSRVTGTNTGELFF	TGTGCCAGCTCACGGGTAACCGGGACTAACACCGGGGAGCTGTTTTTT
18	NA	TRBV2	TRBD2	TRBJ2-3	CASSELMAGGPWADTQYF	TGTGCCAGCAGTGAATTGATGGCGGGAGGGCCGTGGGCAGATACGCAGTATTTT
14	NA	TRBV5-4	NA	TRBJ2-1	CASSLRGGINEQFF	TGTGCCAGCAGCTTGAGGGGCGGGATCAATGAGCAGTTCTTC
15	NA	TRBV19	NA	TRBJ2-3	CASSTIAVGTDTQYF	TGTGCCAGTAGTACCATAGCGGTTGGCACAGATACGCAGTATTTT
18	NA	TRBV5-4	TRBD1	TRBJ2-7	CASSKIGTGTKNSYEQYF	TGTGCCAGCAGCAAAATCGGGACAGGGACAAAAAACTCCTACGAGCAGTACTTC
12	NA	TRBV30	TRBD2	TRBJ2-3	CAWSHGGDTQYF	TGTGCCTGGTCCCACGGGGGGGATACGCAGTATTTT
14	once	TRBV11-2	NA	TRBJ2-5	CASSGVGGWETQYF	TGTGCCAGCAGCGGAGTGGGGGGTTGGGAGACCCAGTACTTC
11	NA	TRBV5-8	NA	TRBJ1-1	CASSVRGEAFF	TGTGCCAGCAGTGTAAGGGGTGAAGCTTTCTTT
15	NA	TRBV6-1	TRBD1	TRBJ1-2	CASTPGTARVYGYTF	TGTGCCAGCACCCCCGGGACAGCGCGGGTCTATGGCTACACCTTC
15	NA	TRBV6-5	TRBD1	TRBJ2-1	CASSYQTGGGNEQFF	TGTGCCAGCAGTTATCAGACAGGGGGCGGGAATGAGCAGTTCTTC
15	NA	TRBV28	NA	TRBJ2-7	CASSLIGVGHYEQYF	TGTGCCAGCAGTCTTATAGGGGTAGGGCACTACGAGCAGTACTTC
15	NA	TRBV9	TRBD2	TRBJ2-1	CASSVIAGGLGEQFF	TGTGCCAGCAGCGTTATAGCGGGAGGACTAGGTGAGCAGTTCTTC
17	NA	TRBV7-3	TRBD2	TRBJ2-3	CASSLSGRVFGGDTQYF	TGTGCCAGCAGCTTGAGTGGGAGGGTCTTCGGCGGGGATACGCAGTATTTT
17	NA	TRBV18	TRBD2	TRBJ2-1	CASSPLTGTSGSNEQFF	TGTGCCAGCTCACCACTCACTGGGACTAGCGGGAGTAATGAGCAGTTCTTC
16	once	TRBV23-1	NA	TRBJ2-7	CASSQYPSPGSYEQYF	TGCGCCAGCAGTCAATATCCTAGCCCCGGCTCCTACGAGCAGTACTTC
12	NA	TRBV29-1	NA	TRBJ2-7	CSVGESGYEQYF	TGCAGCGTTGGTGAGTCGGGCTACGAGCAGTACTTC